What follows is one T cell receptor (beta chain) and its context. Authors' methods: Reference gene primer amplification gave nucleated cell count estimates. Generated by immunoSEQ multiplex PCR, the TCRdb table keeps only in-frame clones and is missing some. Clonal size and the V and J genes are those of that table, whereas D and trimming came from the DNA. The sample carries tens of thousands of clones, 65% to 85% recorded once. These data originate in a study of blood T cell repertoires in COVID-19. At the level of the study: The samples span acute and convalescent COVID-19 from the United States, Italy and Spain. T cells, B-cell-depleted T cells, or PBMCs provided the cDNA or gDNA that served as material.

The CDR3 length is 14 residues. Deletions cut 5 bases from V and 8 bases from J, with 15 bases between. Germline V gene lookup returns CDR1 MNHEY and CDR2 SVGAGI. The receptor comes from a man in his sixties with active or convalescent COVID-19. The rearrangement uses TRBV6-5 and TRBJ1-4; possible D gene TRBD1, 6 bases. What was sequenced was peripheral blood. The CDR3 DNA sequence: TGTGCCAGCAGTCCATCCGACAGGAGGGAAAAACTGTTTTTT. Encoded protein: CASSPSDRREKLFF.